The entry that follows covers one T cell receptor (beta chain) sequence. About 0.5 to 1 ug RNA was reverse transcribed with random hexamers. Each CDR3 protein is one row after TCRdb ran MiXCR on the immunoSEQ multiplex PCR reads. The sample holds just over 300,000 distinct CDR3 sequences, about 90% seen once. The CDR3 extends over 12 amino acids. Germline-derived CDR1 and CDR2 are GTSNPN and SVGIG (reference sequence). Trimming left V 3 bases short and J 7 bases short, with 10 bases between. The sample comes from a study of CD8 T cells in Susac syndrome. Sequenced: CD4+ T cells from PBMCs. The chain is built from TRBV30 and TRBJ2-1; tentatively, D is TRBD2 (5 bases). This clonotype was obtained from a human donor with multiple sclerosis. The CDR3 loop reads CAWRRGLNEQFF. CDR3 nucleotides: TGTGCCTGGAGACGAGGGCTGAATGAGCAGTTCTTC.